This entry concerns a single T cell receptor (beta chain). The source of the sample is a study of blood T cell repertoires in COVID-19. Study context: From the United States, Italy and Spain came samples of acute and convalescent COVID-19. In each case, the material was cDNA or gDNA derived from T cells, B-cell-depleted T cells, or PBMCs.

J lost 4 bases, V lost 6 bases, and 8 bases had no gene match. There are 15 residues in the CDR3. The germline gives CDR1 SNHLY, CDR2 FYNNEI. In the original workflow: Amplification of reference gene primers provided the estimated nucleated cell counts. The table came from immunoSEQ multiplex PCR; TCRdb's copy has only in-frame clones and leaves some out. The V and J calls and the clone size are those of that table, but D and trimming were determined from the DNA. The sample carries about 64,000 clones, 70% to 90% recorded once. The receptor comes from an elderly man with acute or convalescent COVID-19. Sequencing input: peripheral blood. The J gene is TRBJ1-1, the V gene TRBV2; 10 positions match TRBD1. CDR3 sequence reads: CASRAGQGRVTEAFF. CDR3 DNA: TGTGCCAGCAGGGCGGGACAGGGGAGGGTCACTGAAGCTTTCTTT.